The clone carrying this T cell receptor (beta chain) was seen a few times. The antigen remains unidentified. The source of the sample is a study of early T cells in non-severe SARS-CoV-2 infection. Study-wide background: It was bulk RNA from unsorted whole blood that was sequenced, and the chains were unpaired. Study outcomes and limitations: Reliance on VDJdb matching favored anti-spike CD8 responses; private and CD4 specificities were missed.

The library protocol tagged individual cDNA molecules with unique molecular identifiers. Each CDR3 protein is one row after TCRdb ran MiXCR on the 5' RACE reads. Among about 77,000 distinct CDR3 sequences listed, approximately 9.1% were seen once. The length of the CDR3 is 17 residues. Trimming stripped 1 base from V and 2 bases from J, with 16 bases between. Germline CDR1 is LNHNV and CDR2 is YYDKDF (reference sequence). The rearrangement uses TRBV15 and TRBJ2-3; no definite D call. This clonotype was obtained from an adult who was a healthcare worker with PCR-confirmed SARS-CoV-2 infection or an uninfected control (not recorded which). Sequenced material: whole blood. The CDR3 sequence: CATSRAPGRPSTDTQYF. CDR3 DNA: TGTGCCACCAGCAGAGCCCCAGGCAGGCCTTCCACAGATACGCAGTATTTT.